This TCR beta chain emerged from a study of follicular helper T cells after annual influenza vaccination. For the study at large: For some subjects, blood spans the 2013-2014, 2014-2015 and 2015-2016 annual vaccinations. Study results and caveats: Each annual vaccination recalled recurring oligoclonal ICOS+CD38+ cTfh clonotypes. Plasmablast frequency change correlated with clonality change in ICOS+CD38+ cTfh.

Time point: 2015-2016 season, 7 days after influenza vaccination. Per time point, roughly 35-110 mL of blood was sampled. Sequencing was performed with immunoSEQ multiplex PCR; in TCRdb, only in-frame clones are kept and a portion is missing. The sample contains thousands of clones, 75% to 85% of which appear only once. CDR1 and CDR2 (germline): MNHEY, SVGAGI. The CDR3 is 14 residues long. V lost 4 bases, J lost 4 bases, and 3 bases stayed unmatched. As for this clone: The antigen is unknown.

The chain employs TRBV6-5 and TRBJ1-3; TRBD1 aligns across 8 bases. This sequence originates from an adult who received the influenza vaccine. The starting material was CXCR5+ CD38- circulating T follicular helper cells from blood, obtained 7 days after influenza vaccination. Subset given: circulating Tfh, non-naive CD4+CXCR5+PD-1+ (ICOS+CD38+ or ICOS-CD38-). The DNA for the CDR3 is TGTGCCAGCAGTTCGTCAGGGGGCGGAAACACCATATATTTT. It translates to CASSSSGGGNTIYF.